The present TCR beta chain was sequenced within a study of post-analysis software for immune sequencing data. The TCR beta cDNA libraries carried unique molecular identifiers. TCRdb reanalysed the PCR reads using MiXCR and keeps one entry per CDR3 protein. The sample lists 800,000 to 950,000 distinct CDR3 sequences; roughly half were seen once. A few counts support this clonotype. Its antigen is unknown. The study, taken as a whole, reports: Controls had significantly higher normalized Chao1 diversity than multiple sclerosis patients.

The clonotype was recovered from a girl between 10 and 17 years old with multiple sclerosis. The source material was blood.

The CDR3 loop reads CATKDKAKNIQYF. DNA for the CDR3: TGTGCCACCAAGGACAAAGCCAAAAACATTCAGTACTTC. The chain employs TRBV12-3 or TRBV12-4 and TRBJ2-4; TRBD1 might be the D (5 bases). The ends were cut back, 10 bases at V and 0 bases at J, with 10 bases in the middle. The CDR3 is 13 amino acids.